This T cell receptor (beta chain) was identified in a study of blood T cell repertoires in COVID-19. Study as a whole: COVID-19 samples from acute and convalescent phases originated in the United States, Italy and Spain. From T cells, B-cell-depleted T cells, or PBMCs came the material, which was cDNA or gDNA.

How the authors handled the data: How many nucleated cells were present was estimated from reference gene primer amplification. Profiled with immunoSEQ multiplex PCR; TCRdb holds only in-frame clones, not every one. Clone size and the V and J calls come from that table; the DNA yielded D and trimming. The data show approximately 150,000 clones, roughly 87% seen once. The sequencing sample was made of peripheral blood. This TCR derives from a human donor in a cohort sampled during active COVID-19.

CDR3 amino acids: CASSLTGHFTEAFF. The CDR3, as DNA: TGTGCCAGCAGCCTGACAGGGCACTTCACTGAAGCTTTCTTT. The chain joins TRBV7-9 to TRBJ1-1, with 7 nucleotides matching TRBD1. The CDR3 runs to 14 residues. Germline V gene sequence: CDR1 SEHNR, CDR2 FQNEAQ (reference sequence). V trimming: 5 bases; J trimming: 4 bases; junction bases outside the gene matches: 7. The complete variable domain, with remaining parts taken from reference TRBV7-9 and TRBJ1-1, reads DTGVSQNPRHKITKRGQNVTFRCDPISEHNRLYWYRQTLGQGPEFLTYFQNEAQLEKSRLLSDRFSAERPKGSFSTLEIQRTEQGDSAMYLCASSLTGHFTEAFFGQGTRLTVV.